This is a list of T cell receptor beta chains from one sample in a study of shared clonotypes between healthy human individuals. The data were produced by immunoSEQ multiplex PCR, yet TCRdb's version contains in-frame clones alone and is incomplete. The table records about 2.4 million clones, 93% of them present only once. Sequencing input: naive CD4+ T cells from PBMCs. The receptors here all came from a man aged 18 to 29 in good health. Some clones in this sample may be carry-over from other donors' samples. Both conserved end residues are part of each CDR3. D genes are given only for firm matches.

V gene	J gene	D gene	CDR3 DNA	CDR3 protein
TRBV7-6	TRBJ2-7	TRBD2	TGTGCCAGCAGCTCCCGGGAGGGACTTCTCTACGAGCAGTACTTC	CASSSREGLLYEQYF
TRBV18	TRBJ2-7	TRBD1	TGTGCCAGCTCACCACCAGGGACAGGGACTTTCTACGAGCAGTACTTC	CASSPPGTGTFYEQYF
TRBV5-1	TRBJ2-3	TRBD2	TGCGCCAGCAGCCCGATTAGCGGGAGGGATACGCAGTATTTT	CASSPISGRDTQYF
TRBV7-8	TRBJ2-7	.	TGTGCCAGCAGCTTAGGCCCCGGGAGAAGCGGGTACGAGCAGTACTTC	CASSLGPGRSGYEQYF
TRBV7-2	TRBJ2-7	.	TGTGCCAGCAGCTTATGGCAGGGGTTCTACGAGCAGTACTTC	CASSLWQGFYEQYF
TRBV7-7	TRBJ2-2	TRBD1	TGTGCCAGCAGGGCGACAGGGTCGGGCGGGGAGCTGTTTTTT	CASRATGSGGELFF
TRBV4-1	TRBJ2-1	.	TGCGCCAGCAGCCAAGATTTAGCGGCCTACAATGAGCAGTTCTTC	CASSQDLAAYNEQFF
TRBV30	TRBJ2-1	.	TGTGCCTGGAGTGTAAAGGGATGGTCAGTGCAGTTCTTC	CAWSVKGWSVQFF
TRBV2	TRBJ2-7	TRBD2	TGTGCCAGCAGTGAAAGGGGACTAGCCTCCGACGAGCAGTACTTC	CASSERGLASDEQYF
TRBV6-4	TRBJ2-5	.	TGTGCCAGCAGTGACTCGATCCAATCCGGAGCCAGTCAGGTACAAGAGACCCAGTACTTC	CASSDSIQSGASQVQETQYF
TRBV15	TRBJ2-5	TRBD1	TGTGCCACCAGCGGCAGGACAGGCTGGGAGACCCAGTACTTC	CATSGRTGWETQYF
TRBV9	TRBJ2-3	TRBD2	TGTGCCAGCAGCTTTTTAGCGGGAGGGCCTACAGATACGCAGTATTTT	CASSFLAGGPTDTQYF
TRBV7-6	TRBJ2-5	.	TGTGCCAGCAGCTTAACGGGAACTAGTATCGAGACCCAGTACTTC	CASSLTGTSIETQYF
TRBV2	TRBJ2-7	.	TGTGCCAGCTCGGACAGGGGACTAGGCGAGCAGTACTTC	CASSDRGLGEQYF
TRBV10-1	TRBJ2-1	TRBD2	TGCGCCAGCAGTGAGTCGTTTGGACTAGCGGAGAATGAGCAGTTCTTC	CASSESFGLAENEQFF
TRBV9	TRBJ2-3	.	TGTGCCAGCAGCCCCCGTGGTAGCACAGATACGCAGTATTTT	CASSPRGSTDTQYF
TRBV5-1	TRBJ1-1	.	TGCGCCAGCAGTAGTTGGGGGCCCTCGGGGTACACTGAAGCTTTCTTT	CASSSWGPSGYTEAFF
TRBV14	TRBJ2-1	TRBD1	TGTGCCAGCAGCCCGTGGGGACAGGGTTTCTACAATGAGCAGTTCTTC	CASSPWGQGFYNEQFF
TRBV27	TRBJ1-1	.	TGTGCCAGCAGCCCCCGGATCTTCATGAACACTGAAGCTTTCTTT	CASSPRIFMNTEAFF
TRBV11-2	TRBJ2-2	.	TGTGCCAGCAGCTTGGATCGGACAAGTTCTGGCGGGGAGCTGTTTTTT	CASSLDRTSSGGELFF
TRBV4-1	TRBJ1-6	.	TGCGCCAGCAGCCAAGACAGGAATTCACCCCTCCACTTT	CASSQDRNSPLHF
TRBV11-2	TRBJ2-7	.	TGTGCCAGCAGCCTGGGGCTAGCGCAAAACTACGAGCAGTACTTC	CASSLGLAQNYEQYF